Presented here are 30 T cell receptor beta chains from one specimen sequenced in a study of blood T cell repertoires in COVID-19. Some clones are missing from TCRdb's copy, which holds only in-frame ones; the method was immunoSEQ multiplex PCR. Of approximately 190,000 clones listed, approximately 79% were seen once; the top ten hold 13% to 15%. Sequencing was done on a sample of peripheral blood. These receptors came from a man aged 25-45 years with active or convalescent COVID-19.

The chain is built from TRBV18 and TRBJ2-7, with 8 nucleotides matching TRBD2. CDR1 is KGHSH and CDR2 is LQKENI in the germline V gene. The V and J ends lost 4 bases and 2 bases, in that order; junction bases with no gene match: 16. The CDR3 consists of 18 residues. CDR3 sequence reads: CASSRGGSGTGETYEQYF. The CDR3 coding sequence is TGTGCCAGCTCACGGGGGGGTAGCGGGACCGGGGAAACCTACGAGCAGTACTTC.

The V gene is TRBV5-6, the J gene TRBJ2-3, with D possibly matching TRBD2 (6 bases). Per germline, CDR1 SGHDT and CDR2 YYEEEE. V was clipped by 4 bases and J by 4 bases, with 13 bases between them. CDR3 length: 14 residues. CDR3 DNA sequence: TGTGCCAGCAGCGCGGAAGGAGGGCCAGATACGCAGTATTTT. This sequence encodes CASSAEGGPDTQYF.

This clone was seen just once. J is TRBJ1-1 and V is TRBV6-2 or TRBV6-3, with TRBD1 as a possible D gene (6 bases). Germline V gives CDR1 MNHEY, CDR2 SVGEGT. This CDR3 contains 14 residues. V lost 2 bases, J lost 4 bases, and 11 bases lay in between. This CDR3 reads CASSYGTGPTEAFF. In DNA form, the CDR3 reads TGTGCCAGCAGTTACGGCACAGGGCCCACTGAAGCTTTCTTT.

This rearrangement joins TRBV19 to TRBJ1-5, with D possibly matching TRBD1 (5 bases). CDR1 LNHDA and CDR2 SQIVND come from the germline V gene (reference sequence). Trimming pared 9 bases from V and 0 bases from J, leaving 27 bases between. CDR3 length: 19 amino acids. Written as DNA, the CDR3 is TGTGCCAGCGCCTCTGCGCAATTGCTGGGGCCTTATAGCAATCAGCCCCAGCATTTT. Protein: CASASAQLLGPYSNQPQHF.

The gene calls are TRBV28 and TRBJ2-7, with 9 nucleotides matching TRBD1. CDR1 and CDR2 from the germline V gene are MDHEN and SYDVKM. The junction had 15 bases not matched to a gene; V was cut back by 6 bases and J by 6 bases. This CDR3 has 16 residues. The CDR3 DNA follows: TGTGCCAGCAGCCTCCGGGGGACAGGGCCCCTCTCCGAGCAGTACGTC. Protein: CASSLRGTGPLSEQYV.

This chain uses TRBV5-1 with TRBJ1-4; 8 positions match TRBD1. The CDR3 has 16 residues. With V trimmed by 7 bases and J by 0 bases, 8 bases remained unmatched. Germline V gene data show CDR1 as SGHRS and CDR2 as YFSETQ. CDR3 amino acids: CASHPNRGATNEKLFF. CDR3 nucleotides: TGCGCCAGCCACCCGAACAGGGGGGCAACTAATGAAAAACTGTTTTTT.

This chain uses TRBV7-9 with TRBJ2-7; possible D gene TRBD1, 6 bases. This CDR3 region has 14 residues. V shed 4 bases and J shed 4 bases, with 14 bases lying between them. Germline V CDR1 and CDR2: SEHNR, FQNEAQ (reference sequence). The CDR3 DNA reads TGTGCCAGCAGCTCGGAGACAGGCTGGTACGAGCAGTACTTC. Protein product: CASSSETGWYEQYF.

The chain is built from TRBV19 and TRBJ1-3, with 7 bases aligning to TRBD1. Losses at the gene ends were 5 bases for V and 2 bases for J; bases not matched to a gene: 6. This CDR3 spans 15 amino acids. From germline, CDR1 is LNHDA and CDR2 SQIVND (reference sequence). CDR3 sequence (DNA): TGTGCCAGTAGTTCCACGGGGACAGCTGGAAACACCATATATTTT. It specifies CASSSTGTAGNTIYF.

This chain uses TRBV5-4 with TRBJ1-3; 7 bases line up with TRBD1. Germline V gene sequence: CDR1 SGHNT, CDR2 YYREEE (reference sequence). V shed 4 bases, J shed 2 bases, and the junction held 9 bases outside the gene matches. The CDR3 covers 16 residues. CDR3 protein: CASSPSQGVPGNTIYF. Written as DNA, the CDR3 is TGTGCCAGCAGCCCTAGTCAGGGGGTTCCTGGAAACACCATATATTTT. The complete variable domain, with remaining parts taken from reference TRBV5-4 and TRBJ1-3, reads ETGVTQSPTHLIKTRGQQVTLRCSSQSGHNTVSWYQQALGQGPQFIFQYYREEENGRGNFPPRFSGLQFPNYSSELNVNALELDDSALYLCASSPSQGVPGNTIYFGEGSWLTVV.

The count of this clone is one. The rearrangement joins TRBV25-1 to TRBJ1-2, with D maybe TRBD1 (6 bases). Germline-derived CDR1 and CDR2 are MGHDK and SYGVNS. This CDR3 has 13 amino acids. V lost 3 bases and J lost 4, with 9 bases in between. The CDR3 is CASSETTGYGYTF. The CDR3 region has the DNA TGTGCCAGCAGTGAGACGACAGGCTATGGCTACACCTTC.

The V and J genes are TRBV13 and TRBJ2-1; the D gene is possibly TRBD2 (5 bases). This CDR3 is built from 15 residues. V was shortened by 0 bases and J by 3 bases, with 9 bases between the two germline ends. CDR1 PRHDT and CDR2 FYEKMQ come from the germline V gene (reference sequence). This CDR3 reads CASSLGASSYNEQFF. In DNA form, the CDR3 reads TGTGCCAGCAGCTTAGGGGCTAGCAGCTACAATGAGCAGTTCTTC.

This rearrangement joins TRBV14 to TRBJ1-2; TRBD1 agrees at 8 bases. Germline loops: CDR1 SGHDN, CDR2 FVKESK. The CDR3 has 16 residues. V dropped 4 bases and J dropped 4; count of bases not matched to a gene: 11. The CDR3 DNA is TGTGCCAGCAGCCCGATCGGAGGACAGGGACCCTATGGCTACACCTTC. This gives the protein CASSPIGGQGPYGYTF. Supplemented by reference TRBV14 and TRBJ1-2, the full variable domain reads EAGVTQFPSHSVIEKGQTVTLRCDPISGHDNLYWYRRVMGKEIKFLLHFVKESKQDESGMPNNRFLAERTGGTYSTLKVQPAELEDSGVYFCASSPIGGQGPYGYTFGSGTRLTVV.

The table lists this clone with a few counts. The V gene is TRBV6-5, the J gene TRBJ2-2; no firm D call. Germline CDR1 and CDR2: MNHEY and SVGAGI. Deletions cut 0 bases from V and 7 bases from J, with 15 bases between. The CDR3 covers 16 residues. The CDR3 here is CASSYSLGPSGGELFF. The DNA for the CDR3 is TGTGCCAGCAGTTACTCCTTGGGCCCGTCAGGCGGGGAGCTGTTTTTT.

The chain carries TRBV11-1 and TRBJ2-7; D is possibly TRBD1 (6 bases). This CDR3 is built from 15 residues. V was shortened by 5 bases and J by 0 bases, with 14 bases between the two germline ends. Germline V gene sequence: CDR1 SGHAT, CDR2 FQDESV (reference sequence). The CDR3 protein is CASSTTGHLSYEQYV. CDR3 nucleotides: TGTGCCAGCAGCACGACGGGACACCTCTCCTACGAGCAGTACGTC.

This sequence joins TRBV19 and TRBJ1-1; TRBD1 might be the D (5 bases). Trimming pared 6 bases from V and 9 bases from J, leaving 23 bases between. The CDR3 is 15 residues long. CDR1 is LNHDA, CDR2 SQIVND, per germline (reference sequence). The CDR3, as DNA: TGTGCCAGTAGCCCCCAGATTGGGGCCCCGGCGAAAGCTTTCTTT. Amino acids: CASSPQIGAPAKAFF.

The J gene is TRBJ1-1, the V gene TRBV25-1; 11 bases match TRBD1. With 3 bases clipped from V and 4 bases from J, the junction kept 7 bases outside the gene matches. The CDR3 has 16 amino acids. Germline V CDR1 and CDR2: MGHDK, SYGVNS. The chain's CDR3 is CASSDDPGQGGTEAFF. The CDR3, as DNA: TGTGCCAGCAGTGACGACCCGGGACAGGGGGGCACTGAAGCTTTCTTT.

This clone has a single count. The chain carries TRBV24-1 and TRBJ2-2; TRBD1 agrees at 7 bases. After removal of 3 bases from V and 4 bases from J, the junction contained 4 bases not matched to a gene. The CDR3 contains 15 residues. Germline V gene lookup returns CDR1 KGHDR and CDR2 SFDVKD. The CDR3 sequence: CATSDTAGGTGELFF. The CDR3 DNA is TGTGCCACCAGTGATACGGCAGGGGGCACCGGGGAGCTGTTTTTT.

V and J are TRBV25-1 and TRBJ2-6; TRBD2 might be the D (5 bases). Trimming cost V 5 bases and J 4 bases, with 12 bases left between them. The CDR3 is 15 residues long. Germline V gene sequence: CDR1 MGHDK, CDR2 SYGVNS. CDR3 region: CASSPPRGGANVLTF. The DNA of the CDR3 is TGTGCCAGCAGTCCCCCCCGGGGAGGGGCCAACGTCCTGACTTTC. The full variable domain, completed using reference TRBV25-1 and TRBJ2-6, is EADIYQTPRYLVIGTGKKITLECSQTMGHDKMYWYQQDPGMELHLIHYSYGVNSTEKGDLSSESTVSRIRTEHFPLTLESARPSHTSQYLCASSPPRGGANVLTFGAGSRLTVL.

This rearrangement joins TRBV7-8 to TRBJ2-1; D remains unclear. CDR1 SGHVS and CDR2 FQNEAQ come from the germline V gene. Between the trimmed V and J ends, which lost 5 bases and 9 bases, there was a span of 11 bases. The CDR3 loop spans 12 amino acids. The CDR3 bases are TGTGCCAGCAGCCCCCGGTCTAGTGAGCAGTTCTTC. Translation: CASSPRSSEQFF. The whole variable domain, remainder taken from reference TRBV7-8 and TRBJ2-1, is GAGVSQSPRYKVAKRGQDVALRCDPISGHVSLFWYQQALGQGPEFLTYFQNEAQLDKSGLPSDRFFAERPEGSVSTLKIQRTQQEDSAVYLCASSPRSSEQFFGPGTRLTVL.

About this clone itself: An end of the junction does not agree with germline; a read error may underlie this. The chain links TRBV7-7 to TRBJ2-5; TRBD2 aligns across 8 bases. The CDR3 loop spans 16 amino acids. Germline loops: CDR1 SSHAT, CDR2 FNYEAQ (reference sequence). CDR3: CASSLNPAGVGETQYF. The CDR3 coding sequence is TGTGCTAGCAGCTTAAATCCAGCGGGAGTAGGCGAGACCCAGTACTTC. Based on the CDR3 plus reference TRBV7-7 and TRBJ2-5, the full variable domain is GAGVSQSPRYKVTKRGQDVTLRCDPISSHATLYWYQQALGQGPEFLTYFNYEAQPDKSGLPSDRFSAERPEGSISTLTIQRTEQRDSAMYRCASSLNPAGVGETQYFGPGTRLLVL.

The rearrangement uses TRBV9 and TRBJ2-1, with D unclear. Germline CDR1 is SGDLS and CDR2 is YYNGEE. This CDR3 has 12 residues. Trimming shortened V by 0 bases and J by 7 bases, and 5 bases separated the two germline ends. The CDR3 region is CASSVAANEQFF. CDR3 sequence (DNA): TGTGCCAGCAGCGTAGCCGCGAATGAGCAGTTCTTC.

The chain's CDR3 is CASSSHTDTQYF. The CDR3 DNA reads as TGTGCCAGCAGCTCACACACAGATACGCAGTATTTT. This chain uses TRBV7-2 with TRBJ2-3; D remains unclear. Germline V gene data show CDR1 as SGHTA and CDR2 as FQGNSA. The V end lost 4 bases, the J end lost 2 bases, and 4 bases lay between the germline ends. The CDR3 contains 12 residues. Full variable domain (missing parts from reference TRBV7-2 and TRBJ2-3): GAGVSQSPSNKVTEKGKDVELRCDPISGHTALYWYRQSLGQGLEFLIYFQGNSAPDKSGLPSDRFSAERTGGSVSTLTIQRTQQEDSAVYLCASSSHTDTQYFGPGTRLTVL.

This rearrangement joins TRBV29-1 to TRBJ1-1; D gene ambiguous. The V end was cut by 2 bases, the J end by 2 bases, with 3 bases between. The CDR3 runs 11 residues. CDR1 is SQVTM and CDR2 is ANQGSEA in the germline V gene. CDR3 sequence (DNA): TGCAGCGTTGAACTCAACACTGAAGCTTTCTTT. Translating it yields CSVELNTEAFF. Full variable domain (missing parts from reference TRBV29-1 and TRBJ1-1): SAVISQKPSRDICQRGTSLTIQCQVDSQVTMMFWYRQQPGQSLTLIATANQGSEATYESGFVIDKFPISRPNLTFSTLTVSNMSPEDSSIYLCSVELNTEAFFGQGTRLTVV.

The CDR3 DNA follows: TGTGCCACCAGTGATTCCAAGGGGTATAGCAATCAGCCCCAGCATTTT. This gives the protein CATSDSKGYSNQPQHF. The chain is built from TRBV24-1 and TRBJ1-5, with D possibly TRBD1 on 5 matching bases. Looked up from germline, CDR1 is KGHDR and CDR2 is SFDVKD. Trimming shortened V by 2 bases and J by 0 bases, and 10 bases separated the two germline ends. The CDR3 contains 16 residues.

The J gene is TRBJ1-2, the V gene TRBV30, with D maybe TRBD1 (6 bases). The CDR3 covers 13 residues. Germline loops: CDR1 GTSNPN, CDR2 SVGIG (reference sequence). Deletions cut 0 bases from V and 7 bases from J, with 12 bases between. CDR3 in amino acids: CAWSVSPGAGYTF. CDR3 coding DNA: TGTGCCTGGAGTGTATCGCCAGGGGCTGGCTACACCTTC.

CDR3 sequence (DNA): TGCGCCGGAGGGACAGATACGCAGTATTTT. Protein: CAGGTDTQYF. This chain uses TRBV10-2 with TRBJ2-3; TRBD2 is a possible D gene (6 bases). The germline V and J ends were trimmed by 11 bases and 3 bases, with 6 bases remaining between them. Germline values: CDR1 WSHSY, CDR2 SAAADI. This CDR3 has 10 amino acids.

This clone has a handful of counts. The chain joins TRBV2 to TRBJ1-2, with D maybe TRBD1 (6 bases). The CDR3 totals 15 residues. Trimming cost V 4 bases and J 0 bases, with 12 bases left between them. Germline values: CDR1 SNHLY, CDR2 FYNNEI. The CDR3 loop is CASSVGGDSNYGYTF. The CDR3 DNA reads TGTGCCAGCAGTGTAGGGGGGGACTCTAACTATGGCTACACCTTC.

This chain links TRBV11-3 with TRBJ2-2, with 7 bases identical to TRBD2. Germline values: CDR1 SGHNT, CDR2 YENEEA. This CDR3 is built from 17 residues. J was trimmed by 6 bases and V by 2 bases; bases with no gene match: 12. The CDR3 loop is CASSLNVGGPVAGELFF. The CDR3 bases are TGTGCCAGCAGCTTAAACGTGGGAGGGCCGGTCGCCGGGGAGCTGTTTTTT.

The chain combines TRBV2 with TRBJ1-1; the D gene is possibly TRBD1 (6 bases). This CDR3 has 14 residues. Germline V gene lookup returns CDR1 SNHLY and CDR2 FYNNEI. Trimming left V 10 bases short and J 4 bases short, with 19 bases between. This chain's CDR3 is CATLERGLGTEAFF. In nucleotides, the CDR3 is TGTGCCACCTTAGAGAGGGGGTTGGGCACTGAAGCTTTCTTT.

CDR3 region: CASRSRQGLSYGYTF. DNA of the CDR3: TGTGCCAGCCGATCCAGACAGGGGTTATCCTATGGCTACACCTTC. The chain uses TRBV6-5 and TRBJ1-2; 8 bases match TRBD1. The CDR3 extends over 15 amino acids. V shed 8 bases, J shed 4 bases, and the junction held 12 bases outside the gene matches. CDR1 is MNHEY and CDR2 is SVGAGI in the germline V gene.